Listed here are 20 T cell receptor beta chains from one sample, sequenced in a study of blood T cells in healthy people across ages. Sample-barcoded 5' priming and a J-beta primer mix drove a second PCR of about 6 to 12 cycles. TCRdb reanalysed the 5' RACE reads using MiXCR and keeps one entry per CDR3 protein. The table shows about 780,000 distinct CDR3 sequences, with around 50% occurring only once. Sequenced material: blood. These receptors all stem from a man aged 80 or over in good health.

This clonotype was picked up a small number of times. The chain links TRBV10-3 to TRBJ2-1; 7 nucleotides align to TRBD1. The germline V gene has CDR1 ENHRY and CDR2 SYGVKD. V trimming: 2 bases; J trimming: 5 bases; junction bases outside the gene matches: 6. The CDR3 consists of 15 residues. The CDR3 loop reads CAISEPLDRNNEQFF. The CDR3 DNA follows: TGTGCCATCAGTGAGCCTCTGGACAGGAACAATGAGCAGTTCTTC.

This clonotype was counted a few times. The CDR3 DNA follows: TGTGCCAGCAGTCCGGGGGTGGGTCAGCCCCAGCATTTT. It yields the protein CASSPGVGQPQHF. The V call is TRBV2, the J call TRBJ1-5; weak D call: TRBD1 (5 bases). V shed 5 bases and J shed 6 bases, with 11 bases lying between them. CDR3 size: 13 residues. Germline CDR1 is SNHLY and CDR2 is FYNNEI.

The J gene is TRBJ1-6, the V gene TRBV20-1, with TRBD1 as a possible D gene (5 bases). CDR3 length equals 15 residues. V lost 5 bases and J 11 bases, leaving 22 bases between the germline ends. Per germline, CDR1 DFQATT and CDR2 SNEGSKA (reference sequence). The CDR3 sequence is CSAYPSGSGRAPLHF. Here the CDR3 DNA reads TGCAGTGCTTACCCCAGCGGCTCAGGGAGGGCACCCCTCCACTTT.

The rearrangement joins TRBV4-3 to TRBJ2-7; tentatively, D is TRBD1 or TRBD2 (5 bases each). This CDR3 has 15 amino acids. Germline CDR1 LGHNA, CDR2 YSLEER. V lost 4 bases, J lost 0 bases, and 13 bases lay in between. CDR3 protein: CASSPGPRSSYEQYF. In DNA form, the CDR3 reads TGCGCCAGCAGCCCGGGACCGAGAAGCTCCTACGAGCAGTACTTC.

This chain connects TRBV2 to TRBJ2-1; tentatively, D is TRBD2 (6 bases). This CDR3 contains 14 residues. Trimming removed 11 bases at V and 10 bases at J, with 24 bases between. Looked up from germline, CDR1 is SNHLY and CDR2 is FYNNEI. This chain's CDR3 is CAAPERAGPGEQFF. CDR3 in DNA: TGTGCCGCCCCCGAGAGGGCGGGGCCTGGAGAGCAGTTCTTC.

This clonotype was picked up one time. This rearrangement joins TRBV21-1 to TRBJ2-7; TRBD2, the table's D call, was not compared with the DNA. TRBV21-1 is noted as a pseudogene. The CDR3 has 13 amino acids. The CDR3 region has the DNA TGTGCCAGCAGCGGGCTAGCGCGGAATGAGCAGTACTTC. Translated: CASSGLARNEQYF.

The CDR3 region is CASSVSWGGASYNEQFF. CDR3 nucleotide sequence: TGTGCCAGCAGCGTATCCTGGGGAGGTGCTTCCTACAATGAGCAGTTCTTC. The J gene is TRBJ2-1, the V gene TRBV9; D perhaps matches TRBD2 (6 bases). From germline, CDR1 is SGDLS and CDR2 YYNGEE. There are 17 residues in the CDR3. The germline V and J ends were trimmed by 1 base and 1 base, with 15 bases remaining between them.

This chain connects TRBV29-1 to TRBJ2-3; no reliable D call. This CDR3 comprises 13 residues. The ends were cut back, 1 base at V and 1 base at J, with 6 bases in the middle. Germline CDR1 and CDR2: SQVTM and ANQGSEA. CDR3 residues: CSVEVAGTDTQYF. The CDR3 coding sequence is TGCAGCGTTGAAGTTGCGGGCACAGATACGCAGTATTTT.

With respect to this clonotype: Its ends do not fully match the called genes, so a read error is possible. The chain combines TRBV9 with TRBJ2-1, with D possibly TRBD2 on 6 matching bases. Germline values: CDR1 SGDLS, CDR2 YYNGEE. The CDR3 is 15 amino acids. CDR3 loop: CASNVAAGWVNEQFF. The CDR3, as DNA: TGTGCCAGCAACGTAGCGGCAGGTTGGGTCAATGAGCAGTTCTTC.

CDR3 amino acids: CATAVVGGIYGYTF. The CDR3 region has the DNA TGTGCCACCGCCGTTGTAGGGGGGATCTATGGCTACACCTTC. The chain couples TRBV28 to TRBJ1-2; tentative D call: TRBD1 (6 bases). Trimming took 10 bases from V and 4 from J, leaving 19 bases between them. This CDR3 has 14 amino acids. Per germline, CDR1 MDHEN and CDR2 SYDVKM.

There are many counts of this clonotype. The chain carries TRBV4-2 and TRBJ2-5; 7 bases are shared with TRBD2. The CDR3 runs 14 residues. The junction had 2 bases not matched to a gene; V was cut back by 1 base and J by 3 bases. Germline V CDR1 and CDR2: LGHNA, YNFKEQ. The CDR3, as DNA: TGTGCCAGCAGCCAAGGGACTAGGAAAGAGACCCAGTACTTC. Translating it yields CASSQGTRKETQYF.

Concerning this clonotype itself: With a much larger clone just one base away, this may be a read error. The gene calls are TRBV10-3 and TRBJ2-3; the D is unclear. Trimming stripped 0 bases from V and 3 bases from J, with 4 bases between. The CDR3 loop spans 13 amino acids. Germline lookup yields CDR1 ENHRY and CDR2 SYGVKD. CDR3 amino acids: CAISESETDTQYF. In nucleotides, the CDR3 is TGTGCCATCAGTGAGTCTGAGACAGATACGCAGTATTTT.

This clonotype came up a few times. CDR3 DNA sequence: TGTGCCAGCAAGAGGGAGGGCCTCACAGATACGCAGTATTTT. Amino acids: CASKREGLTDTQYF. The chain employs TRBV6-5 and TRBJ2-3; 7 bases are shared with TRBD2. J gave up 2 bases and V 7 bases, and 6 bases lay outside the gene matches. Germline V gives CDR1 MNHEY, CDR2 SVGAGI. The CDR3 spans 14 residues.

In this sample, this clonotype turned up many times. The chain has TRBV5-1 and TRBJ2-1; 10 bases align to TRBD1. This CDR3 has 15 residues. Germline CDR1 is SGHRS and CDR2 is YFSETQ. V lost 2 bases to trimming and J lost 4 bases; unmatched junction nucleotides: 3. CDR3 in DNA: TGCGCCAGCAGCTTCTGGACAGGGGGATACAATGAGCAGTTCTTC. It is translated as CASSFWTGGYNEQFF.

This clonotype was seen a handful of times. The chain couples TRBV28 to TRBJ1-4; D ambiguous. The V gene's germline CDR1 is MDHEN and CDR2 SYDVKM. The CDR3 loop spans 13 amino acids. Between the trimmed V and J ends, which lost 2 bases and 14 bases, there was a span of 15 bases. CDR3 region: CASSLTETDTLFF. In nucleotides, the CDR3 is TGTGCCAGCAGTTTAACCGAGACGGATACTCTGTTTTTT.

This clonotype appeared a few times. This chain joins TRBV2 and TRBJ1-6; the D gene is possibly TRBD1 (5 bases). Germline V gives CDR1 SNHLY, CDR2 FYNNEI. CDR3 size: 15 residues. Trimming removed 8 bases at V and 6 bases at J, with 17 bases between. CDR3 region: CASSLRGVGNSPLHF. CDR3 sequence (DNA): TGTGCCAGCTCCCTCCGGGGGGTCGGTAATTCACCCCTCCACTTT.

This clonotype has ten or more counts. The germline gene is not matched at one end of the junction; a read error may be the cause. The rearrangement joins TRBV5-1 to TRBJ2-7; TRBD2 matches at 10 bases. Germline loops: CDR1 SGHRS, CDR2 YFSETQ. The CDR3 sequence is 14 residues long. In nucleotides, the CDR3 is TGTGCCAGCAGCCGGACTAGCGGCTCCTACGAGCAGTACTTC. Protein sequence: CASSRTSGSYEQYF.

This clonotype was seen a handful of times. The chain couples TRBV7-6 to TRBJ2-6, with 7 positions matching TRBD1. This CDR3 spans 17 amino acids. CDR1 is SGHVS, CDR2 FNYEAQ, per germline. J gave up 0 bases and V 3 bases, and 5 bases lay outside the gene matches. Here the CDR3 reads CASSFGQASSGANVLTF. The CDR3 region has the DNA TGTGCCAGCAGCTTTGGACAGGCGAGCTCTGGGGCCAACGTCCTGACTTTC.

The chain uses TRBV12-3 or TRBV12-4 and TRBJ2-3; 10 nucleotides line up with TRBD2. The CDR3 sequence is 13 residues long. J lost 9 bases, V lost 5 bases, and 5 bases had no gene match. The CDR3 DNA sequence: TGTGCCAGCAGTCCGGGGACTAGCGAAACGCAGTATTTT. It codes for CASSPGTSETQYF.

This chain links TRBV4-3 with TRBJ2-3; D is perhaps TRBD1 or TRBD2 (5 bases each). The CDR3 has 15 amino acids. The germline V gene encodes CDR1 LGHNA and CDR2 YSLEER. With 1 base removed from V and 4 bases from J, the gap between germline ends came to 12 bases. DNA for the CDR3: TGCGCCAGCAGCCAAGTTGGTAGGGGAGCAGATACGCAGTATTTT. This sequence encodes CASSQVGRGADTQYF.